This entry describes one T cell receptor beta chain. The data originate from a study of blood T cell repertoires in COVID-19. Study at large: Samples came from the United States, Italy and Spain, spanning acute and convalescent COVID-19. Sources were T cells, B-cell-depleted T cells, or PBMCs; the material itself was cDNA or gDNA.

This CDR3 is 16 amino acids long. V was pared by 2 bases and J by 4 bases, with 4 bases of the junction left unmatched. Germline V CDR1 and CDR2: SGHTA, FQGNSA. Enrolled during active infection, Seattle patients were then followed longitudinally. Authors' data handling: For nucleated cells, counts were estimated from reference gene primer amplification. Repertoires were generated with immunoSEQ multiplex PCR, while TCRdb's copy carries only in-frame clones and drops some. The V and J calls and clone size were taken over from that table, and D and trimming were inferred from the DNA. The sample lists about 400,000 clones, 75% to 90% occurring once.

This receptor was taken from a woman in her sixties or seventies with COVID-19, enrolled during active disease. Sequenced: peripheral blood. The V and J genes are TRBV7-2 and TRBJ2-3; 12 bases align to TRBD2. DNA for the CDR3: TGTGCCAGCAGCTTACGACTAGCGGGGGTAGCAGATACGCAGTATTTT. Translated: CASSLRLAGVADTQYF.